The rows below give T cell receptor beta chains drawn from one sample of a study of T cells in narcolepsy. Here immunoSEQ multiplex PCR was the method, and the copy in TCRdb shows in-frame clones only, minus some. This table holds roughly 34,000 clones, 84% found once. Sequenced sample: CD45RA- memory CD4+ T cells from PBMCs. Receptor source: a human donor with narcolepsy. The CDR3 runs from the conserved cysteine through the conserved F or W. The D gene is left open where the match is weak. Only part of the rows carry a size: once, few, many, or a class if the clone is expanded.

clone size: once
D gene: -
V gene: TRBV2
J gene: TRBJ1-5
CDR3 protein: CASSGGQGFSNQPQHF
CDR3 DNA: TGTGCCAGCAGTGGGGGACAAGGATTTAGCAATCAGCCCCAGCATTTT

clone size: -
D gene: -
V gene: TRBV19
J gene: TRBJ1-5
CDR3 protein: CASSGTGGNQPQHF
CDR3 DNA: TGTGCCAGTAGTGGGACGGGGGGCAATCAGCCCCAGCATTTT

clone size: -
D gene: -
V gene: TRBV13
J gene: TRBJ2-7
CDR3 protein: CASSLRGGWEQYF
CDR3 DNA: TGTGCCAGCAGCCTTAGGGGGGGCTGGGAGCAGTACTTC

clone size: -
D gene: -
V gene: TRBV6-6
J gene: TRBJ2-5
CDR3 protein: CANDETQYF
CDR3 DNA: TGTGCCAACGACGAGACCCAGTACTTC

clone size: -
D gene: TRBD1
V gene: TRBV9
J gene: TRBJ2-4
CDR3 protein: CASSVGTGGNIQYF
CDR3 DNA: TGTGCCAGCAGCGTAGGGACAGGGGGCAACATTCAGTACTTC

clone size: few
D gene: -
V gene: TRBV5-6
J gene: TRBJ2-7
CDR3 protein: CASSFPGFDEQYF
CDR3 DNA: TGTGCCAGCAGCTTCCCGGGGTTTGACGAGCAGTACTTC

clone size: -
D gene: -
V gene: TRBV29-1
J gene: TRBJ1-2
CDR3 protein: CSVHVSDSYGYTF
CDR3 DNA: TGCAGCGTTCACGTCAGCGACAGCTATGGCTACACCTTC

clone size: -
D gene: TRBD1
V gene: TRBV10-3
J gene: TRBJ2-2
CDR3 protein: CAIRTGQGGTGELFF
CDR3 DNA: TGTGCCATCAGGACGGGACAGGGGGGCACCGGGGAGCTGTTTTTT

clone size: -
D gene: TRBD1
V gene: TRBV7-6
J gene: TRBJ1-3
CDR3 protein: CASSILPEGALGNTIYF
CDR3 DNA: TGTGCCAGCAGCATACTCCCAGAGGGGGCTCTTGGAAACACCATATATTTT

clone size: -
D gene: -
V gene: TRBV7-6
J gene: TRBJ1-3
CDR3 protein: CASSSTGTAGNTIYF
CDR3 DNA: TGTGCCAGCAGCTCCACCGGGACGGCTGGAAACACCATATATTTT

clone size: -
D gene: -
V gene: TRBV28
J gene: TRBJ1-2
CDR3 protein: CASSTAQGERLYGYTF
CDR3 DNA: TGTGCCAGCAGTACTGCCCAGGGAGAGCGTCTATATGGCTACACCTTC

clone size: -
D gene: -
V gene: TRBV9
J gene: TRBJ2-2
CDR3 protein: CASKVPQVPSATGYPGELFF
CDR3 DNA: TGTGCCAGCAAGGTACCCCAGGTTCCCTCAGCCACGGGCTACCCCGGGGAGCTGTTTTTT

clone size: -
D gene: -
V gene: TRBV9
J gene: TRBJ1-5
CDR3 protein: CASSVDTGWNQPQHF
CDR3 DNA: TGTGCCAGCAGCGTAGATACAGGGTGGAATCAGCCCCAGCATTTT

clone size: -
D gene: -
V gene: TRBV11-3
J gene: TRBJ2-1
CDR3 protein: CASSLASGDEQFF
CDR3 DNA: TGTGCCAGCAGCTTAGCTTCAGGGGATGAGCAGTTCTTC

clone size: -
D gene: TRBD1
V gene: TRBV5-4
J gene: TRBJ1-1
CDR3 protein: CASSSGQGTFAEAFF
CDR3 DNA: TGTGCCAGCAGCTCGGGACAGGGGACTTTCGCTGAAGCTTTCTTT

clone size: once
D gene: -
V gene: TRBV27
J gene: TRBJ1-2
CDR3 protein: CASSYMGGGGNYGYTF
CDR3 DNA: TGTGCCAGCAGTTATATGGGCGGCGGGGGAAACTATGGCTACACCTTC

clone size: -
D gene: -
V gene: TRBV6-1
J gene: TRBJ1-2
CDR3 protein: CASSYSPGFNGYTF
CDR3 DNA: TGTGCCAGCAGTTATTCCCCAGGGTTCAATGGCTACACCTTC

clone size: once
D gene: -
V gene: TRBV7-2
J gene: TRBJ2-1
CDR3 protein: CASSLTGRNNEQFF
CDR3 DNA: TGTGCCAGCAGCTTAACGGGACGGAACAATGAGCAGTTCTTC

clone size: -
D gene: TRBD1
V gene: TRBV29-1
J gene: TRBJ2-3
CDR3 protein: CSVTGDGTGNPDTQYF
CDR3 DNA: TGCAGCGTTACGGGAGACGGGACAGGGAACCCAGATACGCAGTATTTT

clone size: -
D gene: TRBD1
V gene: TRBV6-6
J gene: TRBJ1-1
CDR3 protein: CASSPGQGGGNTEAFF
CDR3 DNA: TGTGCCAGCAGTCCAGGACAGGGAGGTGGGAACACTGAAGCTTTCTTT

clone size: few
D gene: -
V gene: TRBV5-1
J gene: TRBJ2-7
CDR3 protein: CASSLGGVRDEQYF
CDR3 DNA: TGCGCCAGCAGCTTGGGAGGGGTAAGGGACGAGCAGTACTTC

clone size: -
D gene: -
V gene: TRBV6-6
J gene: TRBJ1-2
CDR3 protein: CASRAEGGYTF
CDR3 DNA: TGTGCCAGCAGGGCCGAGGGAGGCTACACCTTC

clone size: -
D gene: -
V gene: TRBV7-3
J gene: TRBJ1-1
CDR3 protein: CASSLTRAWGRNTEAFF
CDR3 DNA: TGTGCCAGCAGCTTAACTAGAGCCTGGGGGAGGAACACTGAAGCTTTCTTT

clone size: -
D gene: TRBD1
V gene: TRBV7-8
J gene: TRBJ2-3
CDR3 protein: CASSLDGQGADTQYF
CDR3 DNA: TGTGCCAGCAGCCTAGACGGACAGGGAGCAGATACGCAGTATTTT